This TCR beta chain derives from a study of T-cell reconstitution after alpha-beta-depleted transplantation in children. The CDR3 has 14 amino acids. The V segment lost 1 base and the J segment 8 bases; nucleotides outside the gene matches: 3. CDR1 and CDR2 from the germline V gene are LGHNA and YSLEER. As regards this clonotype: Antigen: not known.

Whole-study results and caveats: It was newly produced T cells that mostly accounted for T-cell counts and diversity one year after transplant. Several hundred expanded graft clones reportedly were the source of alpha-beta T cells about two months after transplant.

TCRbeta library preparation incorporated unique molecular identifiers. TCRdb analysed the PCR reads with MiXCR anew, one entry per CDR3 protein. There are about 300,000 distinct CDR3 sequences in the sample; about 9.4% occur only once, and over 6% lies in the top ten. This clonotype originated in a boy under two years old with acute myeloid leukemia, due to receive a stem cell transplant. Sequencing was performed on PBMCs, taken before TCRalphabeta/CD19-depleted stem cell transplant. The chain carries TRBV4-3 and TRBJ2-1, with 9 bases matching TRBD2. The CDR3 protein is CASSQGGRGYEQFF. CDR3 in DNA: TGCGCCAGCAGCCAAGGCGGGAGGGGGTATGAGCAGTTCTTC.